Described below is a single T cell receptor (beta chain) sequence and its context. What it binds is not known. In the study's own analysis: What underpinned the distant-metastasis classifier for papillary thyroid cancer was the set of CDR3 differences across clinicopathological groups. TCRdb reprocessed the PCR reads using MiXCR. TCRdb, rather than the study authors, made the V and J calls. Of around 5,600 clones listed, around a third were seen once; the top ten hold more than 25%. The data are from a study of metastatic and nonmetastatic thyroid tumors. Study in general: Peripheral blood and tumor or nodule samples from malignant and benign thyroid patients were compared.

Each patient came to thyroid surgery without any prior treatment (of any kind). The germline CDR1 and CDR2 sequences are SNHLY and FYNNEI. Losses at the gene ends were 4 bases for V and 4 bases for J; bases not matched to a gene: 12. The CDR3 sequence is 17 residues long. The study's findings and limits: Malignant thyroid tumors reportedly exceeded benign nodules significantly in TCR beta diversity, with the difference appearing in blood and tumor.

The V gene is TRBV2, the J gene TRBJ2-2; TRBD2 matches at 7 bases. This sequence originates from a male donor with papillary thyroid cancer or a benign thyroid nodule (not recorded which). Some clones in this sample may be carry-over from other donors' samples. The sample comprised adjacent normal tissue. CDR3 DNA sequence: TGTGCCAGCAGTGGTACTAGCGCACTTACATTCACCGGGGAGCTGTTTTTT. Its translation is CASSGTSALTFTGELFF.